This T cell receptor beta chain was retrieved from a study of blood T cell repertoires in COVID-19. Across the whole study: PBMCs, B-cell-depleted T cells, or T cells provided the cDNA or gDNA that made up the material.

Original methodology: Nucleated cell counts were estimated from reference gene primer amplification. Libraries were prepared by immunoSEQ multiplex PCR; TCRdb keeps only in-frame clonotypes and omits some of them. The V and J calls and the clone size are those of that table, but D and trimming were determined from the DNA. The top ten hold roughly 1.2% of the sample, which has approximately 82,000 clones, about 89% seen once. Living in 20 to 30 US areas, the participants were between 18 and 89 years of age. Cohort allocation depended upon clinical history that participants reported. The source material was PBMCs or T cells enriched from blood (not recorded which). The clonotype comes from a woman between 45 and 60 years old with acute COVID-19.

The DNA for the CDR3 is TGTGCCAGCAGCTTAGCAGGGTCCGGGGGTGAAGCTTTCTTT. This codes for CASSLAGSGGEAFF. V usage is TRBV11-2 and J usage is TRBJ1-1; maybe TRBD1 (5 bases). The CDR3 totals 14 residues. The germline gives CDR1 SGHAT, CDR2 FQNNGV. V was shortened by 1 base and J by 7 bases, with 13 bases between the two germline ends.